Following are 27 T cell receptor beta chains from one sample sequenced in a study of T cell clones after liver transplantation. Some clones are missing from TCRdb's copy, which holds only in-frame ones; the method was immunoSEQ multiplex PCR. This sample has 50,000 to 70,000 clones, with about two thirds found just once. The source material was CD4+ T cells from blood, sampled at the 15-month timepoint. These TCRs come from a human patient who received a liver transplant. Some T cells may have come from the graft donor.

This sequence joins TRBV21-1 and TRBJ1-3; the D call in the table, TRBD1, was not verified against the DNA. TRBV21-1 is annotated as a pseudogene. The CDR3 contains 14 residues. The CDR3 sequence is CASSPRDSPNTIYF. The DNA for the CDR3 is TGTGCCAGCAGCCCCCGGGACAGCCCGAATACCATATATTTT.

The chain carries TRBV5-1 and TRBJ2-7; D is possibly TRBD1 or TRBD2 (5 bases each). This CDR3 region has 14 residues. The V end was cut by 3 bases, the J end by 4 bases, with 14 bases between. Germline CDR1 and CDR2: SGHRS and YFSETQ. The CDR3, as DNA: TGCGCCAGCAGCTGGGGTGGGACGGATTACGAGCAGTACTTC. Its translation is CASSWGGTDYEQYF.

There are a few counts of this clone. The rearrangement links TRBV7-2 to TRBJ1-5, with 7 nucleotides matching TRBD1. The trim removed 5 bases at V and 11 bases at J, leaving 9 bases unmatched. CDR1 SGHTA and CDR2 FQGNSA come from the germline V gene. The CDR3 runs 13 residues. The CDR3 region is CASSKDHRGAQHF. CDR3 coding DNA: TGTGCCAGCAGCAAGGACCACAGGGGAGCCCAGCATTTT.

The CDR3 DNA is TGTGCCAGCAGGGCGGGGATAGCGGGCACAGATACGCAGTATTTT. It codes for CASRAGIAGTDTQYF. The chain recombines TRBV7-2 with TRBJ2-3; tentative D call: TRBD2 (6 bases). Trimming pared 6 bases from V and 1 base from J, leaving 14 bases between. The germline CDR1 and CDR2 sequences are SGHTA and FQGNSA. This CDR3 is built from 15 residues. Combining the CDR3 with reference TRBV7-2 and TRBJ2-3 gives the whole variable domain GAGVSQSPSNKVTEKGKDVELRCDPISGHTALYWYRQSLGQGLEFLIYFQGNSAPDKSGLPSDRFSAERTGGSVSTLTIQRTQQEDSAVYLCASRAGIAGTDTQYFGPGTRLTVL.

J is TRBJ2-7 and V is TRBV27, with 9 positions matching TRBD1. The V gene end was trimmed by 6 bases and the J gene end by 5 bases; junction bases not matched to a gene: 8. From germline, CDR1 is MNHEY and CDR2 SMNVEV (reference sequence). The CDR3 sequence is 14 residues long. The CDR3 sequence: CASRRSGTGNEQYV. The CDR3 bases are TGTGCCAGCAGACGATCCGGGACAGGGAACGAGCAGTACGTC.

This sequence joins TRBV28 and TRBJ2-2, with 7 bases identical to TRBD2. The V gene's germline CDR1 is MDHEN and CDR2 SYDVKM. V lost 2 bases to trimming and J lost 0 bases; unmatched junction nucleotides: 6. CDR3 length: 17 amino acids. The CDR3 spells CASSLRLAGANTGELFF. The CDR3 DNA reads TGTGCCAGCAGTTTAAGATTGGCGGGGGCGAACACCGGGGAGCTGTTTTTT.

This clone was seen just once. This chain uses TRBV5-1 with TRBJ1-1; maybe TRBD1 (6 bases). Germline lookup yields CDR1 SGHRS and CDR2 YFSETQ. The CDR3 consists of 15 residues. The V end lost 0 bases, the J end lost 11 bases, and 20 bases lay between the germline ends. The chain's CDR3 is CASSLVAGEVVEAFF. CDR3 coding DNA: TGCGCCAGCAGCTTGGTTGCAGGGGAGGTGGTTGAGGCTTTCTTT.

The chain's CDR3 is CATSRDIGNEQFF. DNA for the CDR3: TGTGCCACCAGCAGAGATATCGGGAATGAGCAGTTCTTC. This chain links TRBV15 with TRBJ2-1; no definite D call. Germline values: CDR1 LNHNV, CDR2 YYDKDF (reference sequence). This CDR3 has 13 amino acids. Trimming removed 0 bases at V and 7 bases at J, with 7 bases between.

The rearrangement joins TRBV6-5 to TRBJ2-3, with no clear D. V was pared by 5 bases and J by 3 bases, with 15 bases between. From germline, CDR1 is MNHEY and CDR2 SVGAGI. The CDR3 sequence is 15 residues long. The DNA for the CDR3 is TGTGCCAGCAGTCAGACCCCACTGGTTACAGATACGCAGTATTTT. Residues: CASSQTPLVTDTQYF.

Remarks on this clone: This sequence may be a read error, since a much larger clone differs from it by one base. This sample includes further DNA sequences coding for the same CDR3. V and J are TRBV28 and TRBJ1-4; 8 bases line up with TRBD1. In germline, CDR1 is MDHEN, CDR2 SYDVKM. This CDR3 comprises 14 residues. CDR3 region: CASSRGQGREKLFF. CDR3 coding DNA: TGTGCCAGCAGTAGAGGACAGGGCCGTGAAAAGCTGTTTTTT.

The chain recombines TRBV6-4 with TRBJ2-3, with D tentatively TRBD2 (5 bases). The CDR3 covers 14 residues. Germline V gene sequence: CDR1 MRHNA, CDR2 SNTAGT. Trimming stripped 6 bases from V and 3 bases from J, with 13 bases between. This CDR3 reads CASSPDLVTDTQYF. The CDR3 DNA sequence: TGTGCCAGCAGCCCGGACTTAGTTACAGATACGCAGTATTTT.

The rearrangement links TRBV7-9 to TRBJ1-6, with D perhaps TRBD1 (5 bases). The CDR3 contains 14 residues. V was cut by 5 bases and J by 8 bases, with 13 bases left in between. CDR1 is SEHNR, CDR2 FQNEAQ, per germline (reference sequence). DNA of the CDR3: TGTGCCAGCAGCGCGGAAGGGGTTGATTCACCCCTCCACTTT. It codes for CASSAEGVDSPLHF.

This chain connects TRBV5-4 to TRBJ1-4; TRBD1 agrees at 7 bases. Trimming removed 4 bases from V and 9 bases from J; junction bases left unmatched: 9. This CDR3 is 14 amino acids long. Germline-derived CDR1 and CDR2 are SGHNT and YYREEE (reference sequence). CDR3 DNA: TGTGCCAGCAGCGGGGGACAGATTGGGCAAAAACTGTTTTTT. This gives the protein CASSGGQIGQKLFF.

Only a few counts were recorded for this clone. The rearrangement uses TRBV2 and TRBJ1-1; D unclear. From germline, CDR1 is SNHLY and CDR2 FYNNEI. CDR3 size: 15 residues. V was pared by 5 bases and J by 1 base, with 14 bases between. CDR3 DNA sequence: TGTGCCAGCAGTCAAAGGAAAGGGTCGAACACTGAAGCTTTCTTT. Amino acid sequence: CASSQRKGSNTEAFF. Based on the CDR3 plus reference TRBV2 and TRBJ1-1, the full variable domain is EPEVTQTPSHQVTQMGQEVILRCVPISNHLYFYWYRQILGQKVEFLVSFYNNEISEKSEIFDDQFSVERPDGSNFTLKIRSTKLEDSAMYFCASSQRKGSNTEAFFGQGTRLTVV.

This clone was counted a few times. The CDR3 is CAISVLGRERENWETQYF. In DNA, the CDR3 is TGTGCCATCAGTGTCCTTGGGCGTGAGCGGGAGAATTGGGAGACCCAGTACTTC. The chain has TRBV10-3 and TRBJ2-5; 8 bases are shared with TRBD2. V shed 4 bases, J shed 5 bases, and the junction held 18 bases outside the gene matches. Germline assignment: CDR1 ENHRY and CDR2 SYGVKD. The CDR3 spans 18 residues.

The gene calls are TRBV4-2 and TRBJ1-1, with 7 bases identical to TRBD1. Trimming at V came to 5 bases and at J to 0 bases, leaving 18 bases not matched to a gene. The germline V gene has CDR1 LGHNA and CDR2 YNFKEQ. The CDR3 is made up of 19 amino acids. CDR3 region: CASSYPPQGGLRMNTEAFF. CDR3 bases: TGTGCCAGCAGCTATCCCCCTCAGGGGGGCTTACGTATGAACACTGAAGCTTTCTTT.

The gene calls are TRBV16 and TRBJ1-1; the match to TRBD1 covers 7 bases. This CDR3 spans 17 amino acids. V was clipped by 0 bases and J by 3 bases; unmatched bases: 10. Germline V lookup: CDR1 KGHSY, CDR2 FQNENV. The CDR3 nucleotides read TGTGCCAGCAGCCAATCGTTTACAGGGGCGACGGACACTGAAGCTTTCTTT. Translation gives CASSQSFTGATDTEAFF.

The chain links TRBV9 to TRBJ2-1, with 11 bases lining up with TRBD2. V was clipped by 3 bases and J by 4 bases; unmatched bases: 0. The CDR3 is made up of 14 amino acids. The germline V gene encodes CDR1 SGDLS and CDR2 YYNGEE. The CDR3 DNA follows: TGTGCCAGCAGCGCTAGCGGGGGGTACAATGAGCAGTTCTTC. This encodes CASSASGGYNEQFF.

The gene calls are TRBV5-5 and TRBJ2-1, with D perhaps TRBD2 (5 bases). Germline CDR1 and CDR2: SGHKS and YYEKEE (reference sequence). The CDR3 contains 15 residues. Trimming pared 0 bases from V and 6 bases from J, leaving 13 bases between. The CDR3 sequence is CASSLEVGIVNEQFF. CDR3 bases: TGTGCCAGCAGCTTGGAGGTCGGGATAGTCAATGAGCAGTTCTTC.

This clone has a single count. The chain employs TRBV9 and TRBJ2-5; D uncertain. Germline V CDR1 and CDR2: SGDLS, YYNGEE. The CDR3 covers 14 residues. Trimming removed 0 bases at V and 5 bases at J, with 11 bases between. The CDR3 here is CASSVDILGETQYF. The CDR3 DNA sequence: TGTGCCAGCAGCGTAGATATTCTTGGGGAGACCCAGTACTTC.

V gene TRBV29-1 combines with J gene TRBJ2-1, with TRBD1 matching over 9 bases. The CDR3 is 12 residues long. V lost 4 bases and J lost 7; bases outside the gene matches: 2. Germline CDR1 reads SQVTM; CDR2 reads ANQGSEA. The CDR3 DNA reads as TGCAGCGTTGGGACAGGGGTTAATGAGCAGTTCTTC. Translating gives CSVGTGVNEQFF.

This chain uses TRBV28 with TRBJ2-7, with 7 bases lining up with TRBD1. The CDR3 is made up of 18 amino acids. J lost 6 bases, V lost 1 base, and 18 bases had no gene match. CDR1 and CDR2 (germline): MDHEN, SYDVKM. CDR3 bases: TGTGCCAGCAGTTTATTCGGGGTCGCAGGGGGTAAGGTGGGCGAGCAGTACTTC. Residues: CASSLFGVAGGKVGEQYF. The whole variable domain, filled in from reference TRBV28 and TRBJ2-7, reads DVKVTQSSRYLVKRTGEKVFLECVQDMDHENMFWYRQDPGLGLRLIYFSYDVKMKEKGDIPEGYSVSREKKERFSLILESASTNQTSMYLCASSLFGVAGGKVGEQYFGPGTRLTVT.

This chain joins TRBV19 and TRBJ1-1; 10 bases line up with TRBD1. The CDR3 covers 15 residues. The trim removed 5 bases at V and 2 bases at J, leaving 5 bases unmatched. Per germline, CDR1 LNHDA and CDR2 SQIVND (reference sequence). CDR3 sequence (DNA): TGTGCCAGTAGTCCCCGGACAGGGGGTAACACTGAAGCTTTCTTT. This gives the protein CASSPRTGGNTEAFF.

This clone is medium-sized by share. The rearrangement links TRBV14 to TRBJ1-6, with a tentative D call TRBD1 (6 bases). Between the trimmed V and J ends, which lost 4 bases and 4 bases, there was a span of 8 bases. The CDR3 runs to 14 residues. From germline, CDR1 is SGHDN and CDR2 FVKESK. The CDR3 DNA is TGTGCCAGCAGCCCCGGACAGTATAATTCACCCCTCCACTTT. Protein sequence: CASSPGQYNSPLHF.

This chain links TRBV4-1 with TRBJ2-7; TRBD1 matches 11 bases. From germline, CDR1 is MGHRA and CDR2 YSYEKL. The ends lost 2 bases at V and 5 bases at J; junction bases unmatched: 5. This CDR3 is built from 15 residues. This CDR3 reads CASSQLPGQGDEQYF. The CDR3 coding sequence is TGCGCCAGCAGCCAATTGCCGGGACAGGGGGACGAGCAGTACTTC.

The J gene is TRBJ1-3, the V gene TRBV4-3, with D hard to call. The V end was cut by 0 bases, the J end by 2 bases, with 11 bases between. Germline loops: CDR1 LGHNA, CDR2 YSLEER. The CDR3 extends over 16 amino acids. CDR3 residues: CASSQDGGQTGNTIYF. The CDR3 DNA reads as TGCGCCAGCAGCCAAGACGGCGGGCAGACTGGAAACACCATATATTTT.

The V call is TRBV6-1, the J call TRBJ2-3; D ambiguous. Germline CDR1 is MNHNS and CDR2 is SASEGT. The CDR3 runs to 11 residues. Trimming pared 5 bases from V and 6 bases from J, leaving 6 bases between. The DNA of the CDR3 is TGTGCCAGCAGTACACACGATACGCAGTATTTT. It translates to CASSTHDTQYF.